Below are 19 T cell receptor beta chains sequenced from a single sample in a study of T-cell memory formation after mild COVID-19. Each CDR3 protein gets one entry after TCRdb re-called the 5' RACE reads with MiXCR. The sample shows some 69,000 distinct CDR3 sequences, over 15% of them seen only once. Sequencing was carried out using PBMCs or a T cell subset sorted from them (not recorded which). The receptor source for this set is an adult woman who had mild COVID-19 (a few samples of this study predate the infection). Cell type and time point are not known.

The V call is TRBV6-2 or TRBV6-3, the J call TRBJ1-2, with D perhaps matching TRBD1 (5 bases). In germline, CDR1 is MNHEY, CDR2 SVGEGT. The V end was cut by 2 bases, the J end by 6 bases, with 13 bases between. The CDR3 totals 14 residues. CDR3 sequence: CASSYARGFDGYTF. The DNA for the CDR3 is TGTGCCAGCAGTTACGCCCGGGGGTTCGATGGCTACACCTTC.

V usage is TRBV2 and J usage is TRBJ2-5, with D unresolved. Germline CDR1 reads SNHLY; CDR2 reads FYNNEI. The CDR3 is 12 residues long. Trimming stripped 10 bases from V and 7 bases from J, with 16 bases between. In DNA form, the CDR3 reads TGTGCCATGTATAACCTGGATCGGACCCAGTACTTC. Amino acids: CAMYNLDRTQYF.

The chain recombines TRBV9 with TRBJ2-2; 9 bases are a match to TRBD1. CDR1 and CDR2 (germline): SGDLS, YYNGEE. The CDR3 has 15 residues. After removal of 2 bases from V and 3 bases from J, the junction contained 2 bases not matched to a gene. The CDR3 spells CASSVRTGDTGELFF. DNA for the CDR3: TGTGCCAGCAGCGTTAGGACAGGGGACACCGGGGAGCTGTTTTTT.

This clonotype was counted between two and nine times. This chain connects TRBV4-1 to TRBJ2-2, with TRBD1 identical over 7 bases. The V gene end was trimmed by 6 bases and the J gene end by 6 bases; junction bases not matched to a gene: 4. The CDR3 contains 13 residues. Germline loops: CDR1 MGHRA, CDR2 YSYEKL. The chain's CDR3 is CASSPTGAGELFF. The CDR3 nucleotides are TGCGCCAGCAGTCCTACAGGGGCCGGGGAGCTGTTTTTT.

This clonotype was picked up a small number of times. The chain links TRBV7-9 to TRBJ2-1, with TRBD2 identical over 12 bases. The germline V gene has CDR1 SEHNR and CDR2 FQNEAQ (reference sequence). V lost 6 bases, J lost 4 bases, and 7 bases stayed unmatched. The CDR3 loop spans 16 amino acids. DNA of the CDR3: TGTGCCAGCAGTTCCCTAGCGGGAGGGCCGTACAATGAGCAGTTCTTC. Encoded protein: CASSSLAGGPYNEQFF.

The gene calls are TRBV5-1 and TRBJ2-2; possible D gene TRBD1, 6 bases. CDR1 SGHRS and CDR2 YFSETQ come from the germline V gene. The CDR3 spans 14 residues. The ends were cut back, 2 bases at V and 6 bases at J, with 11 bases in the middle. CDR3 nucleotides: TGCGCCAGCAGCTTCCTCACAGGGTCCGGGGAGCTGTTTTTT. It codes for CASSFLTGSGELFF.

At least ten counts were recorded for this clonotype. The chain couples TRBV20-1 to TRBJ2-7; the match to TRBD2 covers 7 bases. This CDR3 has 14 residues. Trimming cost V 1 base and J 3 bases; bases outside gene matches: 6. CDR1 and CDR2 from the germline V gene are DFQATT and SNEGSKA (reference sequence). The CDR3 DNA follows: TGCAGTGCTAGAGGTGGGAGCGGGGTCTACGAGCAGTACTTC. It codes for CSARGGSGVYEQYF.

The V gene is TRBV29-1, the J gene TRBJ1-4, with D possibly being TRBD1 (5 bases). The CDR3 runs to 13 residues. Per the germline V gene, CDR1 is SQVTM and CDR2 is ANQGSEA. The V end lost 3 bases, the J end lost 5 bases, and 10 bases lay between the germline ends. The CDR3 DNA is TGCAGCGTTGATGGGGGGGAGAATGAAAAACTGTTTTTT. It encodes CSVDGGENEKLFF.

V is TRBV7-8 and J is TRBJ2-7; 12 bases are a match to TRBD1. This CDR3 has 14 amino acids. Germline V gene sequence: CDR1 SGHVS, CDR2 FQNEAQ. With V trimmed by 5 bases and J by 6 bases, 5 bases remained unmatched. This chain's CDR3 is CASSTGTGGLEQYF. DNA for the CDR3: TGTGCCAGCAGCACCGGGACAGGGGGCCTCGAGCAGTACTTC.

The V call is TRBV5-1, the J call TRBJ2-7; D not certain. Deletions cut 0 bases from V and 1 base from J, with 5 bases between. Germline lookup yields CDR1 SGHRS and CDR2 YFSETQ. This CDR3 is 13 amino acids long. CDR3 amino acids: CASSLEGSYEQYF. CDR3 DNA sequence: TGCGCCAGCAGCTTGGAAGGTTCCTACGAGCAGTACTTC.

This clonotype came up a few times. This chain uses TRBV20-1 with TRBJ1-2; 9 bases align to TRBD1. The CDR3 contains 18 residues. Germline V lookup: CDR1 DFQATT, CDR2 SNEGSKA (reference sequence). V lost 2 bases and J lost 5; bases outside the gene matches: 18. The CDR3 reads CSARISVTGGSTGYGYTF. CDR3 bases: TGCAGTGCTAGAATATCAGTTACAGGGGGCAGTACTGGGTATGGCTACACCTTC.

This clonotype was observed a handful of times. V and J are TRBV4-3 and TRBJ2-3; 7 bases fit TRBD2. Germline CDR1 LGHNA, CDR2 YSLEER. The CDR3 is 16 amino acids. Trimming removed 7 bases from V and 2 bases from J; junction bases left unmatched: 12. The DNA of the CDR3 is TGCGCCAGCAAGGCTGATGGGCGGGAGATCACAGATACGCAGTATTTT. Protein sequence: CASKADGREITDTQYF.

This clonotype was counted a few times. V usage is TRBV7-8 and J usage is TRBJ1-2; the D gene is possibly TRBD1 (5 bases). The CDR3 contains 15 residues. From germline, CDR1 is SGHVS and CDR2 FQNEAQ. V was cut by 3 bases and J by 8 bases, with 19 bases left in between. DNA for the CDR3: TGTGCCAGCAGCTTGTCTTTAGGGGATCCGGCGGGCTACACCTTC. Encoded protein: CASSLSLGDPAGYTF.

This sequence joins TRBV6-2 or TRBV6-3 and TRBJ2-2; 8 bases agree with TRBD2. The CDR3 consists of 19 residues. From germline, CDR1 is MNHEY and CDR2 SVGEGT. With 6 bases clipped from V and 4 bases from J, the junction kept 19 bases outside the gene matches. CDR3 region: CASSPTWQREFPGTGELFF. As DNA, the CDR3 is TGTGCCAGCAGCCCCACGTGGCAGCGGGAGTTCCCGGGCACCGGGGAGCTGTTTTTT.

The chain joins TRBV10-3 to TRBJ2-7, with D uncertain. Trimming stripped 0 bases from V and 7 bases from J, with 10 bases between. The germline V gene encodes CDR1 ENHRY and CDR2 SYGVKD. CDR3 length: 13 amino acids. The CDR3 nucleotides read TGTGCCATCAGTGAGTCGAGCACATTAGAGCAGTACTTC. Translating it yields CAISESSTLEQYF.

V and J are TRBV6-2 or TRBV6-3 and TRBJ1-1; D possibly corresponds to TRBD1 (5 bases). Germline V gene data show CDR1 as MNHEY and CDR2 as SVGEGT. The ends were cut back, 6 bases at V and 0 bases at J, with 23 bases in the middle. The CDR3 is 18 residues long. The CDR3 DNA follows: TGTGCCAGCAGCCCGATGCGGAGGTACAGGCCACTGAACACTGAAGCTTTCTTT. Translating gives CASSPMRRYRPLNTEAFF.

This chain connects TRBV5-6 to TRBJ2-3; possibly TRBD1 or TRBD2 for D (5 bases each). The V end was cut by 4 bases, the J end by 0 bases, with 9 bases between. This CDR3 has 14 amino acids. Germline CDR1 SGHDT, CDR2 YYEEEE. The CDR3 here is CASSVGPSTDTQYF. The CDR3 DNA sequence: TGTGCCAGCAGCGTGGGACCGAGCACAGATACGCAGTATTTT.

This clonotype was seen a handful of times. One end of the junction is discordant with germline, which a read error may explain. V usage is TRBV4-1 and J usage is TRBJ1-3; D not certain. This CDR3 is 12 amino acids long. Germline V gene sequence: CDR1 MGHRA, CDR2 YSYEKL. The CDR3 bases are TGCGCCAGCAGCCAAGATGGAAGCACCATATATTTT. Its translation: CASSQDGSTIYF.

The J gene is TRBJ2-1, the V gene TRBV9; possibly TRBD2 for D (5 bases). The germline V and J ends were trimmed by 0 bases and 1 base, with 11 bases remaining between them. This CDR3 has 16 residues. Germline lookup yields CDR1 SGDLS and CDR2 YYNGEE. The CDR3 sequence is CASSVGDYGSYNEQFF. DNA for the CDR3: TGTGCCAGCAGCGTAGGTGACTATGGGTCCTACAATGAGCAGTTCTTC. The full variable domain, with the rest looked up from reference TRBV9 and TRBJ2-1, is DSGVTQTPKHLITATGQRVTLRCSPRSGDLSVYWYQQSLDQGLQFLIQYYNGEERAKGNILERFSAQQFPDLHSELNLSSLELGDSALYFCASSVGDYGSYNEQFFGPGTRLTVL.